These 25 T cell receptor beta chains came from one sample sequenced in a study of Graves' ophthalmopathy and Graves' hyperthyroidism. The study amplified TCR beta CDR3 regions using RNA transcripts. After a first-round RT-PCR with HTBI primers, a second-round multiplex PCR was run. TCRdb reprocessed the multiplex PCR reads via MiXCR and lists one record per CDR3 protein. The data show 900,000 to 1,200,000 distinct CDR3 sequences, about two fifths seen once. The sample consisted of peripheral blood or thyroid tissue (not recorded which). All receptors derive from an adult man with Graves' hyperthyroidism.

This sequence joins TRBV19 and TRBJ1-1, with TRBD1 matching over 9 bases. The V gene end was trimmed by 6 bases and the J gene end by 5 bases; junction bases not matched to a gene: 4. This CDR3 has 13 amino acids. Per germline, CDR1 LNHDA and CDR2 SQIVND (reference sequence). CDR3 in DNA: TGTGCCAGTAGAACAGGGGGCGCGACTGAAGCTTTCTTT. It codes for CASRTGGATEAFF.

V and J are TRBV29-1 and TRBJ1-2; perhaps TRBD1 as D (6 bases). The CDR3 is 13 residues long. Trimming left V 8 bases short and J 2 bases short, with 15 bases between. Germline V gene sequence: CDR1 SQVTM, CDR2 ANQGSEA. The CDR3, as DNA: TGCAGCTCCCGGAGGGGGGGGAACTATGGCTACACCTTC. This translates into CSSRRGGNYGYTF.

The rearrangement uses TRBV20-1 and TRBJ2-3; D ambiguous. CDR3 length: 12 amino acids. Germline CDR1 is DFQATT and CDR2 is SNEGSKA (reference sequence). Between the trimmed V and J ends, which lost 3 bases and 0 bases, there was a span of 4 bases. CDR3 DNA: TGCAGTGCTAGTGAGAGCACAGATACGCAGTATTTT. It encodes CSASESTDTQYF.

The chain combines TRBV29-1 with TRBJ1-5; no clear D gene. The germline V and J ends were trimmed by 0 bases and 14 bases, with 20 bases remaining between them. There are 14 residues in the CDR3. Looked up from germline, CDR1 is SQVTM and CDR2 is ANQGSEA. The CDR3 loop is CSVEDAAEAAYEHF. In DNA, the CDR3 is TGCAGCGTTGAAGATGCGGCAGAAGCAGCCTACGAGCATTTT.

This clonotype was observed many times. This chain joins TRBV4-1 and TRBJ1-6; TRBD1 is a possible D gene (5 bases). The CDR3 is 14 residues long. Germline loops: CDR1 MGHRA, CDR2 YSYEKL. Trimming took 3 bases from V and 10 from J, leaving 13 bases between them. The CDR3 loop is CASSHRSGGSPLHF. The CDR3 DNA reads TGCGCCAGCAGCCATAGGTCCGGGGGATCACCCCTCCACTTT.

Concerning this clonotype: A much larger clone sits a single nucleotide away, making a read error possible. The chain is built from TRBV11-2 and TRBJ2-7; D is undetermined. V lost 6 bases and J 2 bases, leaving 17 bases between the germline ends. The CDR3 loop spans 15 amino acids. Germline V gene data show CDR1 as SGHAT and CDR2 as FQNNGV. The CDR3 DNA follows: TGTGCCAGCAGTGAGGAGCCGATGAGCGCCTACGAGCAGTACTTC. Protein: CASSEEPMSAYEQYF.

This sequence joins TRBV18 and TRBJ2-6; 7 nucleotides align to TRBD2. In germline, CDR1 is KGHSH, CDR2 LQKENI. The CDR3 consists of 11 residues. The V and J ends lost 6 bases and 18 bases, in that order; junction bases with no gene match: 8. The CDR3 nucleotides are TGTGCCAGCTCTCACCGGGAGGACCGGACTTTC. Translation: CASSHREDRTF. The whole variable domain, remainder taken from reference TRBV18 and TRBJ2-6, is NAGVMQNPRHLVRRRGQEARLRCSPMKGHSHVYWYRQLPEEGLKFMVYLQKENIIDESGMPKERFSAEFPKEGPSILRIQQVVRGDSAAYFCASSHREDRTFGAGSRLTVL.

This sequence joins TRBV10-3 and TRBJ2-5; 8 nucleotides align to TRBD1. The germline gives CDR1 ENHRY, CDR2 SYGVKD. The V gene end was trimmed by 3 bases and the J gene end by 3 bases; junction bases not matched to a gene: 6. The CDR3 is 15 amino acids. The CDR3 loop reads CAISDSNRGEETQYF. As DNA, the CDR3 is TGTGCCATCAGTGATAGCAACAGGGGGGAAGAGACCCAGTACTTC.

The gene calls are TRBV15 and TRBJ1-5; D gene unclear. The CDR3 consists of 16 residues. Germline assignment: CDR1 LNHNV and CDR2 YYDKDF (reference sequence). The V and J ends lost 6 bases and 11 bases respectively, with 26 bases between them. The CDR3 region has the DNA TGTGCCACCAGGAGGGTAGGTGGGCCCGGGCAAGAGACCCAGCATTTT. As protein: CATRRVGGPGQETQHF.

V gene TRBV10-3 combines with J gene TRBJ2-7, with 9 positions matching TRBD1. The CDR3 consists of 13 residues. CDR1 and CDR2 (germline): ENHRY, SYGVKD. The junction had 15 bases not matched to a gene; V was cut back by 10 bases and J by 11 bases. CDR3 loop: CASSSRDRVLKYF. CDR3 in DNA: TGTGCCAGCAGCTCACGGGACAGGGTCCTTAAGTACTTC.

The chain carries TRBV5-1 and TRBJ1-6, with TRBD1 matching over 7 bases. Germline V gives CDR1 SGHRS, CDR2 YFSETQ. The CDR3 has 14 residues. The V gene end was trimmed by 4 bases and the J gene end by 5 bases; junction bases not matched to a gene: 3. The CDR3 loop reads CASSPQGNNSPLHF. DNA for the CDR3: TGCGCCAGCAGCCCACAGGGGAATAATTCACCCCTCCACTTT.

This clonotype was observed once. This chain connects TRBV7-9 to TRBJ1-2, with 9 bases matching TRBD1. This CDR3 has 15 amino acids. Trimming at V came to 6 bases and at J to 6 bases, leaving 11 bases not matched to a gene. The germline CDR1 and CDR2 sequences are SEHNR and FQNEAQ (reference sequence). CDR3 sequence: CASRSTGGAPDGYTF. The CDR3 bases are TGTGCCAGCAGATCAACAGGGGGCGCCCCTGATGGCTACACCTTC.

This clonotype turned up a few times. A much more abundant neighbour one base away suggests this may be a read error. The J gene is TRBJ1-5, the V gene TRBV7-8; 7 bases agree with TRBD1. The CDR3 spans 15 residues. CDR1 and CDR2 (germline): SGHVS, FQNEAQ. The CDR3 reads CASSLGQGPNRPQHF. The CDR3 DNA reads TGTGCCAGCAGCTTAGGACAGGGCCCAAATCGGCCCCAGCATTTT. Together with reference TRBV7-8 and TRBJ1-5, the CDR3 gives the full variable domain: GAGVSQSPRYKVAKRGQDVALRCDPISGHVSLFWYQQALGQGPEFLTYFQNEAQLDKSGLPSDRFFAERPEGSVSTLKIQRTQQEDSAVYLCASSLGQGPNRPQHFGDGTRLSIL.

This clonotype showed up just a few times. The V and J genes are TRBV6-2 or TRBV6-3 and TRBJ2-7; D may correspond to TRBD1 or TRBD2 (5 bases each). Germline CDR1 MNHEY, CDR2 SVGEGT. Trimming removed 4 bases from V and 6 bases from J, with 19 bases in between. The CDR3 covers 15 residues. For the CDR3, the DNA is TGTGCCAGCAGTTTCCGGGGCCGGTATGGGGCCGAGCAGTACTTC. Its translation is CASSFRGRYGAEQYF.

This clonotype was observed at least ten times. The rearrangement uses TRBV29-1 and TRBJ1-5; 11 bases line up with TRBD1. Germline CDR1 is SQVTM and CDR2 is ANQGSEA. The CDR3 length is 12 residues. Trimming took 7 bases from V and 6 from J; bases not matched to a gene: 2. DNA for the CDR3: TGCAGCGCTGGGACAGGGGGTCAGCCCCAGCATTTT. Protein product: CSAGTGGQPQHF.

The sample holds many counts of this clonotype. V and J are TRBV25-1 and TRBJ1-2, with 7 bases lining up with TRBD1. Germline-derived CDR1 and CDR2 are MGHDK and SYGVNS. Trimming at V came to 6 bases and at J to 8 bases, leaving 6 bases not matched to a gene. The CDR3 extends over 12 amino acids. The CDR3 nucleotides are TGTGCCAGCAGGACAGGGAGGTCGGGCTACACCTTC. Translated, it gives CASRTGRSGYTF.

This clonotype was seen many times. This chain joins TRBV24-1 and TRBJ1-4; TRBD1 is a possible D gene (6 bases). This CDR3 has 16 residues. CDR1 is KGHDR and CDR2 is SFDVKD in the germline V gene. Trimming stripped 2 bases from V and 3 bases from J, with 12 bases between. CDR3 protein: CATSDSSGAANEKLFF. DNA for the CDR3: TGTGCCACCAGTGATTCCTCGGGGGCGGCTAATGAAAAACTGTTTTTT.

This clonotype was observed many times. The chain employs TRBV20-1 and TRBJ2-5, with D possibly matching TRBD1 (6 bases). The CDR3 covers 12 residues. Germline CDR1 is DFQATT and CDR2 is SNEGSKA (reference sequence). Deletions cut 7 bases from V and 7 bases from J, with 16 bases between. CDR3 nucleotide sequence: TGCAGTGAGATACAGGGAGTAGGGACCCAGTACTTC. The encoded protein is CSEIQGVGTQYF.

V and J are TRBV4-2 and TRBJ2-7, with TRBD2 matching 11 bases. This CDR3 has 18 residues. Unmatched junction bases numbered 11, after V lost 4 bases and J lost 0 bases. Germline-derived CDR1 and CDR2 are LGHNA and YNFKEQ. Here the CDR3 DNA reads TGTGCCAGCAGCCCCCGGACTAGCGGGCCCCTAAGCTCCTACGAGCAGTACTTC. Its translation: CASSPRTSGPLSSYEQYF.

Details on this clonotype: This may be a read error, as it is one base from a much larger clone. The chain employs TRBV7-9 and TRBJ1-2; 7 bases agree with TRBD1. There are 14 residues in the CDR3. The V gene's germline CDR1 is SEHNR and CDR2 FQNEAQ (reference sequence). The ends lost 2 bases at V and 7 bases at J; junction bases unmatched: 7. CDR3 residues: CASSLTQNRGGYTF. The DNA of the CDR3 is TGTGCCAGCAGCTTAACCCAGAACAGGGGTGGCTACACCTTC.

This chain connects TRBV4-3 to TRBJ2-2; 7 bases fit TRBD1. CDR3 size: 15 residues. J gave up 5 bases and V 1 base, and 4 bases lay outside the gene matches. Germline V gene sequence: CDR1 LGHNA, CDR2 YSLEER. Here the CDR3 DNA reads TGCGCCAGCAGCCAAGGACAGGGTTGGACCGGGGAGCTGTTTTTT. Translating it yields CASSQGQGWTGELFF.

This clonotype was found a few times. This chain uses TRBV3-1 with TRBJ1-1; possible D gene TRBD1, 6 bases. Germline CDR1 and CDR2: LGHDT and YNNKEL (reference sequence). The CDR3 is 14 residues long. Trimming shortened V by 6 bases and J by 2 bases, and 13 bases separated the two germline ends. This CDR3 reads CASRVGQANTEAFF. In DNA, the CDR3 is TGTGCCAGCAGGGTGGGACAAGCTAACACTGAAGCTTTCTTT.

The chain recombines TRBV6-5 with TRBJ2-5, with 11 bases identical to TRBD2. Trimming took 5 bases from V and 2 from J; bases not matched to a gene: 7. The CDR3 sequence is 16 residues long. CDR1 is MNHEY, CDR2 SVGAGI, per germline. The CDR3, as DNA: TGTGCCAGCAGTCAAACTAGCGGGGGCATGCAAGAGACCCAGTACTTC. Protein sequence: CASSQTSGGMQETQYF.

The genes are TRBV29-1 and TRBJ2-6, with a weak D call TRBD2 (6 bases). Deletions cut 0 bases from V and 16 bases from J, with 10 bases between. CDR3 size: 11 residues. The germline V gene has CDR1 SQVTM and CDR2 ANQGSEA. Written as DNA, the CDR3 is TGCAGCGTTGAAGATGGGCGGGGACTGACTTTC. This codes for CSVEDGRGLTF.

This clonotype was detected many times. This chain connects TRBV5-8 to TRBJ1-1, with D hard to call. Germline V CDR1 and CDR2: SGHTS, YDEGEE. The ends were cut back, 9 bases at V and 5 bases at J, with 17 bases in the middle. The CDR3 has 13 residues. This chain's CDR3 is CATWSYRLTEAFF. CDR3 coding DNA: TGTGCCACCTGGTCATATAGGTTAACTGAAGCTTTCTTT.